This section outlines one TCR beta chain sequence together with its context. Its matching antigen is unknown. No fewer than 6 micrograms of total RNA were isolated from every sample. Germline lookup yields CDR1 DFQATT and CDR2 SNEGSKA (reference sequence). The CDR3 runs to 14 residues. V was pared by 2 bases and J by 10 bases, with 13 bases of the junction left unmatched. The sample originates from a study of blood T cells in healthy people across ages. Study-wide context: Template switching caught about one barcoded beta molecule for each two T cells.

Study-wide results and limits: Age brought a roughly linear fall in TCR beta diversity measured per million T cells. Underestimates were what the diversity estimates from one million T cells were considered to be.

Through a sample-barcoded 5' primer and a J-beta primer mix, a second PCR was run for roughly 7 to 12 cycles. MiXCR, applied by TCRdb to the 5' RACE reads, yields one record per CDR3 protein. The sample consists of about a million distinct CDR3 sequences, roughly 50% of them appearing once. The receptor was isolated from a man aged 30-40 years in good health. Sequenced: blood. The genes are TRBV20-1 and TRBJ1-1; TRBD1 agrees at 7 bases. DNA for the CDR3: TGCAGTGCTAGATTCACAGGGGAGTATCGCGTAGCTTTCTTT. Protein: CSARFTGEYRVAFF.